This paragraph reports one T cell receptor beta chain. Its antigen is unidentified. Genomic DNA constituted the template upon which TCR beta VDJ and CDR3 profiling was performed. In TCRdb, the reads were re-called with MiXCR into one record per CDR3 protein. The sample lists fewer than 250,000 distinct CDR3 sequences, around half seen once, with roughly 8% in the top ten. Trimming took 5 bases from V and 7 from J; bases not matched to a gene: 7. Germline V lookup: CDR1 SNHLY, CDR2 FYNNEI. The CDR3 covers 14 residues. This sample is part of a study of CD8+CD57+ T cells in acquired aplastic anemia. At the level of the study: DNA from sorted CD4+ and CD8+ cells averaged around 3.5 ug. General study results and limits: Common to patients and controls were 25 to 30 CD8+ CDR3 sequences. Controls and patients did not differ significantly in CD8+ Simpson's diversity.

The sequenced patients had an expansion of CD8+CD57+ cells seen by flow cytometry. The diagnosis in all patients was severe acquired aplastic anemia. The chain links TRBV2 to TRBJ2-1, with 8 bases fitting TRBD1. The TCR was taken from a human donor with aplastic anemia. The source material was sorted CD4+, CD8+, or CD8+CD57+ T cells (not recorded which) from PBMCs. The CDR3 sequence is CASSLIRQGNEQFF. CDR3 nucleotide sequence: TGTGCCAGCAGTCTCATCCGACAGGGGAATGAGCAGTTCTTC.